Each of the 22 T cell receptor beta chains below was sequenced from the same sample in a study of OX40 agonist ivuxolimab in advanced cancers. The protocol was immunoSEQ multiplex PCR, while the TCRdb copy is restricted to in-frame clones and leaves out a portion. The table includes roughly 76,000 clones, around four fifths detected once. Sample: CD4+ or CD8+ T cells sorted from blood, taken in a trial of the OX40 agonist ivuxolimab. These receptors came from an adult with an advanced solid tumor such as melanoma, head and neck, liver or kidney cancer.

This chain connects TRBV6-5 to TRBJ1-4; perhaps TRBD1 as D (6 bases). Germline V lookup: CDR1 MNHEY, CDR2 SVGAGI. The CDR3 totals 14 residues. The V end was cut by 5 bases, the J end by 10 bases, with 17 bases between. The CDR3: CASSPIRSTGKLFF. DNA for the CDR3: TGTGCCAGCAGTCCCATCCGTTCGACAGGAAAACTGTTTTTT.

The V call is TRBV9, the J call TRBJ2-5, with D tentatively TRBD2 (5 bases). The germline V gene encodes CDR1 SGDLS and CDR2 YYNGEE. This CDR3 has 14 amino acids. Trimming stripped 0 bases from V and 2 bases from J, with 8 bases between. The CDR3 DNA reads TGTGCCAGCAGCGTAGCACCGGGACAAGAGACCCAGTACTTC. Translation: CASSVAPGQETQYF.

This chain joins TRBV28 and TRBJ1-2, with D tentatively TRBD1 (5 bases). Germline values: CDR1 MDHEN, CDR2 SYDVKM. The V end was cut by 10 bases, the J end by 5 bases, with 14 bases between. This CDR3 comprises 12 residues. CDR3 loop: CANFRDSYGYTF. As DNA, the CDR3 is TGTGCCAACTTCCGGGACTCGTATGGCTACACCTTC.

V is TRBV18 and J is TRBJ2-2; 9 bases agree with TRBD1. Germline lookup yields CDR1 KGHSH and CDR2 LQKENI. The trim removed 6 bases at V and 1 base at J, leaving 3 bases unmatched. There are 15 residues in the CDR3. The CDR3 here is CASSSGQGNTGELFF. CDR3 coding DNA: TGTGCCAGCTCGTCGGGACAGGGGAACACCGGGGAGCTGTTTTTT.

The chain has TRBV19 and TRBJ1-5, with no clear D. Trimming cost V 8 bases and J 2 bases, with 16 bases left between them. The CDR3 has 15 residues. Germline loops: CDR1 LNHDA, CDR2 SQIVND (reference sequence). CDR3 nucleotide sequence: TGTGCCAGTCGCCATCGGGTCAGTGGCAATCAGCCCCAGCATTTT. Translated, it gives CASRHRVSGNQPQHF.

V usage is TRBV7-2 and J usage is TRBJ1-5; D perhaps matches TRBD1 (5 bases). CDR3 length: 14 amino acids. Germline CDR1 reads SGHTA; CDR2 reads FQGNSA. V lost 4 bases to trimming and J lost 9 bases, with 16 bases between them. The CDR3 protein is CASSSRRRGGPQHF. The CDR3 DNA sequence: TGTGCCAGCAGCTCCCGTCGTAGGGGTGGGCCCCAGCATTTT.

This clone was recorded at least ten times. The rearrangement joins TRBV6-5 to TRBJ1-2; D gene ambiguous. Germline V gene lookup returns CDR1 MNHEY and CDR2 SVGAGI. The CDR3 has 14 residues. V lost 4 bases and J 7 bases, leaving 16 bases between the germline ends. The CDR3 sequence: CASSSLDPGSGYTF. The CDR3, as DNA: TGTGCCAGCAGTTCCTTGGACCCGGGCAGTGGCTACACCTTC.

In the case of this clone: No conserved phenylalanine or tryptophan ends this CDR3, so it is likely a read error. No DNA is shown, since the ends of the CDR3 on it are uncertain; the CDR3 is the one TCRdb lists. This chain joins TRBV5-8 and TRBJ1-1. Germline CDR1 reads SGHTS; CDR2 reads YDEGEE. The CDR3 contains 11 residues when both ends are counted. This chain's CDR3 is CASSLALSFRT.

This chain links TRBV6-6 with TRBJ1-6; a weak D match, TRBD1 (5 bases). Germline-derived CDR1 and CDR2 are MNHNY and SVGAGI (reference sequence). The CDR3 has 15 residues. V was cut by 6 bases and J by 5 bases, with 14 bases left in between. CDR3 sequence (DNA): TGTGCCAGCAGCCGAGGGACCGCGAATAATTCACCCCTCCACTTT. It is translated as CASSRGTANNSPLHF.

This sequence joins TRBV6-6 and TRBJ1-4, with unresolved D. CDR1 is MNHNY and CDR2 is SVGAGI in the germline V gene (reference sequence). The CDR3 has 15 residues. Trimming removed 8 bases from V and 0 bases from J, with 13 bases in between. CDR3 nucleotides: TGTGCCAGCCTCACTTGGGAATCAACTAATGAAAAACTGTTTTTT. The encoded protein is CASLTWESTNEKLFF.

The V call is TRBV4-3, the J call TRBJ1-2; D is unclear. Germline CDR1 reads LGHNA; CDR2 reads YSLEER. V was pared by 4 bases and J by 4 bases, with 7 bases between. CDR3 size: 12 residues. CDR3 region: CASSLVGYGYTF. The CDR3 DNA reads as TGCGCCAGCAGCCTCGTGGGCTATGGCTACACCTTC.

This clone showed up just a few times. The chain uses TRBV4-3 and TRBJ1-2; the D gene is possibly TRBD1 (6 bases). This CDR3 has 15 amino acids. The V end was cut by 0 bases, the J end by 8 bases, with 16 bases between. CDR1 LGHNA and CDR2 YSLEER come from the germline V gene. The CDR3 region has the DNA TGCGCCAGCAGCCAAGAAGGGAACAGGGAAGCGGGCTACACCTTC. This codes for CASSQEGNREAGYTF.

The chain combines TRBV29-1 with TRBJ2-1, with D tentatively TRBD1 (6 bases). Looked up from germline, CDR1 is SQVTM and CDR2 is ANQGSEA. Trimming shortened V by 8 bases and J by 3 bases, and 17 bases separated the two germline ends. The CDR3 is made up of 14 amino acids. The CDR3 sequence: CSTSRGVGYNEQFF. The CDR3 region has the DNA TGCAGCACCTCCAGGGGAGTAGGCTACAATGAGCAGTTCTTC.

The chain couples TRBV15 to TRBJ1-6; D not resolved. Per the germline V gene, CDR1 is LNHNV and CDR2 is YYDKDF (reference sequence). The CDR3 runs to 15 residues. The V end lost 2 bases, the J end lost 3 bases, and 8 bases lay between the germline ends. The CDR3: CATSRYGVYNSPLHF. CDR3 coding DNA: TGTGCCACCAGCAGATACGGGGTCTATAATTCACCCCTCCACTTT.

This clone was found once. The V gene is TRBV11-3, the J gene TRBJ2-1; D is possibly TRBD2 (5 bases). Germline-derived CDR1 and CDR2 are SGHNT and YENEEA. The CDR3 totals 12 residues. The V end was cut by 5 bases, the J end by 5 bases, with 7 bases between. The CDR3 loop is CASSRGNNEQFF. The CDR3 DNA reads TGTGCCAGCAGCCGAGGGAACAATGAGCAGTTCTTC.

The gene calls are TRBV9 and TRBJ2-7, with 12 bases identical to TRBD1. The V and J ends lost 3 bases and 3 bases, in that order; junction bases with no gene match: 4. This CDR3 is 15 amino acids long. Germline V CDR1 and CDR2: SGDLS, YYNGEE. The CDR3 DNA follows: TGTGCCAGCAGCGCCCGGGACAGGGGGCACTACGAGCAGTACTTC. The encoded protein is CASSARDRGHYEQYF. Based on the CDR3 plus reference TRBV9 and TRBJ2-7, the full variable domain is DSGVTQTPKHLITATGQRVTLRCSPRSGDLSVYWYQQSLDQGLQFLIQYYNGEERAKGNILERFSAQQFPDLHSELNLSSLELGDSALYFCASSARDRGHYEQYFGPGTRLTVT.

The chain couples TRBV11-2 to TRBJ2-5; D is possibly TRBD1 or TRBD2 (5 bases each). Trimming cost V 8 bases and J 4 bases, with 8 bases left between them. Germline CDR1 is SGHAT and CDR2 is FQNNGV. The CDR3 is 11 amino acids. As DNA, the CDR3 is TGTGCCAGCGGTGGGGGAGAGACCCAGTACTTC. Translation gives CASGGGETQYF.

This clone was found once. This sequence joins TRBV4-1 and TRBJ1-2; D uncertain. The germline V gene encodes CDR1 MGHRA and CDR2 YSYEKL. The CDR3 covers 13 residues. The V gene lost 1 base and the J gene lost 8 bases, with 11 bases spanning the gap. This chain's CDR3 is CASSQVFARGYTF. The CDR3 DNA reads as TGCGCCAGCAGCCAAGTTTTTGCCAGGGGCTACACCTTC.

Comment on this clone: Mismatch with germline at one junction end may stem from a read error. This rearrangement joins TRBV5-1 to TRBJ2-7; no clear D gene. Germline V CDR1 and CDR2: SGHRS, YFSETQ. CDR3 length: 14 amino acids. CDR3 protein: CASSFELAPYEQYF. The CDR3, as DNA: TGTGCCAGCAGCTTCGAGTTGGCCCCCTACGAGCAGTACTTC.

This chain connects TRBV30 to TRBJ2-6; D ambiguous. The CDR3 has 15 amino acids. Trimming stripped 8 bases from V and 1 base from J, with 15 bases between. Germline values: CDR1 GTSNPN, CDR2 SVGIG (reference sequence). The CDR3 nucleotides read TGTGCCCAACGGGCCGGTAGGTCTGGGGCCAACGTCCTGACTTTC. It is translated as CAQRAGRSGANVLTF.

The chain employs TRBV5-1 and TRBJ2-7; D is perhaps TRBD2 (6 bases). This CDR3 has 14 amino acids. The germline gives CDR1 SGHRS, CDR2 YFSETQ. V was pared by 2 bases and J by 1 base, with 10 bases between. In nucleotides, the CDR3 is TGCGCCAGCAGCTTTTCTAGCGTTTCCTACGAGCAGTACTTC. This encodes CASSFSSVSYEQYF.

This chain connects TRBV14 to TRBJ2-7, with D hard to call. V dropped 4 bases and J dropped 2 bases, with 9 bases sitting between them. The CDR3 covers 13 residues. Germline V gives CDR1 SGHDN, CDR2 FVKESK. CDR3 sequence: CASSRTAAYEQYF. DNA of the CDR3: TGTGCCAGCAGCCGGACGGCCGCCTACGAGCAGTACTTC. The variable domain in full, with the rest retrieved from reference TRBV14 and TRBJ2-7, is EAGVTQFPSHSVIEKGQTVTLRCDPISGHDNLYWYRRVMGKEIKFLLHFVKESKQDESGMPNNRFLAERTGGTYSTLKVQPAELEDSGVYFCASSRTAAYEQYFGPGTRLTVT.